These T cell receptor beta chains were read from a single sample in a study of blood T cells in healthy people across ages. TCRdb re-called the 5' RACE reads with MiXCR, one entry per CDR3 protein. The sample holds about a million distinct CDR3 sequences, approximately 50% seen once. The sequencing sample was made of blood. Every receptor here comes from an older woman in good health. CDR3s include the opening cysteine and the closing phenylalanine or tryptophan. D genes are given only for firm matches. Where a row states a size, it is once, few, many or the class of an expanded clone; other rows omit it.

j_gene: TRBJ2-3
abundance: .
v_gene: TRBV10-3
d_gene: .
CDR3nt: TGTGCCATCAGCGATGACGGGGGAATGCAGTATTTT
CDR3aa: CAISDDGGMQYF

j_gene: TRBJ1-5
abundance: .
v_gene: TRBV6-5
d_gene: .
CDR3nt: TGTGCCAGCAGCCCTTGGGGGCATAGCAATCAGCCCCAGCATTTT
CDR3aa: CASSPWGHSNQPQHF

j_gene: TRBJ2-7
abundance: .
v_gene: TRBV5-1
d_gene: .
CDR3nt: TGCGCCGGCAGCTCAGACAACCTTGGTTCCTACGAGCAGTACTTC
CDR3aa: CAGSSDNLGSYEQYF

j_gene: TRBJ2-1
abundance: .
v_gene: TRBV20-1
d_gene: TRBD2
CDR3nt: TGCAGTGCTAGAGGGCCCTTTACTAGCGGGAGCCCTAGTGAGCAGTTCTTC
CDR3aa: CSARGPFTSGSPSEQFF

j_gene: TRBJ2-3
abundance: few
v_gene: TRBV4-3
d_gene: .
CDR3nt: TGCGCCAGCAGCCGAACCGGGCCCACAGATACGCAGTATTTT
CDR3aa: CASSRTGPTDTQYF

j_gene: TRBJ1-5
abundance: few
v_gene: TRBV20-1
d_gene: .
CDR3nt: TGCAGTGGCGGGGGGGGCAATCAGCCCCAGCATTTT
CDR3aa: CSGGGGNQPQHF

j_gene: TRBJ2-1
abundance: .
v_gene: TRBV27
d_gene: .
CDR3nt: TGTGCCAGCAGTCTGAGGGGAGTCCCCTCCTACAATGAGCAGTTCTTC
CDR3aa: CASSLRGVPSYNEQFF

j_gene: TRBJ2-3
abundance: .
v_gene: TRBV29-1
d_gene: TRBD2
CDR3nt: TGCAGCGCTCGAGCCCGGGAGGGCACAGATACGCAGTATTTT
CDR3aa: CSARAREGTDTQYF

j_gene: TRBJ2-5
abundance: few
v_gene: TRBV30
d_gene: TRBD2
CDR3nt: TGTGCCTGGAATAGCGGGAGGGCCCGGGAGACCCAGTACTTC
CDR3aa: CAWNSGRARETQYF

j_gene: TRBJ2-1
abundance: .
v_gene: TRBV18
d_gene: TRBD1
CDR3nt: TGTGCCAGCTCCCCTGGGACAGGGGGTGCCTACAATGAGCAGTTCTTC
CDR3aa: CASSPGTGGAYNEQFF

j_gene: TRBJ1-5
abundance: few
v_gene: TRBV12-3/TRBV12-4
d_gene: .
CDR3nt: TGTGCCAGCACGGACCAGGGTTTTCAGCCCCAGCATTTT
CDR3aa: CASTDQGFQPQHF

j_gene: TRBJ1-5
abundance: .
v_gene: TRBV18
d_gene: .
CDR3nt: TGTGCCAGCTCACCCCCGGGGGCGGTGGGTCAGCCCCAGCATTTT
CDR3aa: CASSPPGAVGQPQHF

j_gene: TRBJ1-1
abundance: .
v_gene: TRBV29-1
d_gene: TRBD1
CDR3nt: TGCAGCGTTTACGAGACAGGGGTGAACACTGAAGCTTTCTTT
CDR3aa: CSVYETGVNTEAFF

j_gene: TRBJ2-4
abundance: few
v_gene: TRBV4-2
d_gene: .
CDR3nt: TGTGCCAGCAGCCAAGACATCACCCCAAAAATTCAGTACTTC
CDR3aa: CASSQDITPKIQYF

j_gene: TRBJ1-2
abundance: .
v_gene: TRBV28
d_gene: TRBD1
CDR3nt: TGTGCCAGCAGTTTCCGGGACAGGGTGGCCTATGGCTACACCTTC
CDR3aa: CASSFRDRVAYGYTF

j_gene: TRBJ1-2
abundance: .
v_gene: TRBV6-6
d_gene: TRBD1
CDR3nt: TGTGCCAGCAGTACCCGGGACAGGACCCACTATGGCTACACCTTC
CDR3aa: CASSTRDRTHYGYTF

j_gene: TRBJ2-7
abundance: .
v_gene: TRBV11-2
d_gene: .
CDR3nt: TGTGCCAGCAGCTTAGATCTTAGAACGGTCTACGAGCAGTACTTC
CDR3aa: CASSLDLRTVYEQYF

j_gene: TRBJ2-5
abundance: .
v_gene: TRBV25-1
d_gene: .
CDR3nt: TGTGCCAGCAGTGAAGGCACCCTAGAAGAGACCCAGTACTTC
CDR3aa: CASSEGTLEETQYF

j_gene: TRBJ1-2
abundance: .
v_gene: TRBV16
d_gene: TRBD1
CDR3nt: TGTGCCAGCAGCCCACTAGACAGGGGACCTTATGGCTACACCTTC
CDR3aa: CASSPLDRGPYGYTF

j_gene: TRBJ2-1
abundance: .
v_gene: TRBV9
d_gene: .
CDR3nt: TGTGCCAGCGCCGGAGTATCCAACAATGAGCAGTTCTTC
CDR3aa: CASAGVSNNEQFF

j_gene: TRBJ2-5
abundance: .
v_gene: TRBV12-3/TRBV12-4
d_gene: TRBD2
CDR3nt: TGTGCCAGCAGTGCCTTAGAGCGGGGAGAGACCCAGTACTTC
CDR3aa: CASSALERGETQYF

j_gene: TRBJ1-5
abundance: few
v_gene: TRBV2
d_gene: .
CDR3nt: TGTGCCAGCAGTGAAGGGGGACGGATTAGCAATCAGCCCCAGCATTTT
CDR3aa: CASSEGGRISNQPQHF

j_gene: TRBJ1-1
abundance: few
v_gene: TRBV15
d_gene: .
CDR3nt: TGTGCCACGAGTACAGTGATGAACACTGAAGCTTTCTTT
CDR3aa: CATSTVMNTEAFF

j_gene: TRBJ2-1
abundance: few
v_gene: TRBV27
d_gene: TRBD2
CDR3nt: TGTGCCAGCAGTTTAGCCCTGACTAGCGGGAGATACAATGAGCAGTTCTTC
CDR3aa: CASSLALTSGRYNEQFF

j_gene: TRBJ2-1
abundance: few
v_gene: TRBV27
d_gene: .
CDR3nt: TGTGCCAGCACCGCCGGGACATCTAACAATGAGCAGTTCTTC
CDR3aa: CASTAGTSNNEQFF

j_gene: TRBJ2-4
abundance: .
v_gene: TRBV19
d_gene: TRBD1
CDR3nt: TGTGCCAGTAGTACAGACAGGGAAAACATTCAGTACTTC
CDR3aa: CASSTDRENIQYF

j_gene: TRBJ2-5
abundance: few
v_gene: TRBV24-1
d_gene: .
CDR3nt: TGTGCCACCAGTGACGGACAGCAAGAGACCCAGTACTTC
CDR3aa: CATSDGQQETQYF

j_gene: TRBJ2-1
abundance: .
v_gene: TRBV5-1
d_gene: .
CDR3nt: TGCGCCAGCAGCTTGAAATTTAGCTCCTACAATGAGCAGTTCTTC
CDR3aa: CASSLKFSSYNEQFF

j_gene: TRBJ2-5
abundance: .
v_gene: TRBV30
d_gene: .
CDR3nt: TGTGCCTGGAGTAGGGGGACCCAAGAGACCCAGTACTTC
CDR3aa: CAWSRGTQETQYF

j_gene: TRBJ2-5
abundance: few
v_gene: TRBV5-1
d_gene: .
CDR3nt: TGCGCCAGCAGCTCCCGGGACCCCAGGCGAGAGACCCAGTACTTC
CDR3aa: CASSSRDPRRETQYF

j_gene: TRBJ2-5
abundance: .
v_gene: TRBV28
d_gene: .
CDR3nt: TGTGCCAGCACTTCCACGGGGGCAGGGCAAGAGACCCAGTACTTC
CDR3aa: CASTSTGAGQETQYF

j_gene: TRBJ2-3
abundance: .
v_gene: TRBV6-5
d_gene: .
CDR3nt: TGTGCCGGCAGTTACTCCGGCAACACAGATACGCAGTATTTT
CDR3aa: CAGSYSGNTDTQYF

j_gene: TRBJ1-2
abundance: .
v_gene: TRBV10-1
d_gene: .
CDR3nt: TGCGCCAGCAGTGAGTCGGGCAGGAATTATGGCTACACCTTC
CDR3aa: CASSESGRNYGYTF

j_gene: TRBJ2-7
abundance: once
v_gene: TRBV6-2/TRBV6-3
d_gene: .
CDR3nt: TGTGCCAGCAGCCCTATCCACCTGGACAGAAGCTCCTACGAGCAGTACTTC
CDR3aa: CASSPIHLDRSSYEQYF

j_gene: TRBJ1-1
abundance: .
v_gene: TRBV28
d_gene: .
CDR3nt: TGTGCCAGCAGTTTAGTGCAGGGGCGCCTTACTGAAGCTTTCTTT
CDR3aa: CASSLVQGRLTEAFF

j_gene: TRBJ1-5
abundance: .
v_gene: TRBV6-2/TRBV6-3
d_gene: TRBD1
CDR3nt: TGTGCCAGCAGGAGCGGACAGGGAGTTAGAAATCAGCCCCAGCATTTT
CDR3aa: CASRSGQGVRNQPQHF

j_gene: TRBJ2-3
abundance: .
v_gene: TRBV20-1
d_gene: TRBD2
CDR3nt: TGCAGTGTCACCTCCGCCGGGACTAGGCTCCACGTTAGGTATTTT
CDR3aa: CSVTSAGTRLHVRYF

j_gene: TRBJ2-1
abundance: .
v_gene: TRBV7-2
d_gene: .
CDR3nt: TGTGCCAGCAGCTTAGTGAGCAACTCCTACAATGAGCAGTTCTTC
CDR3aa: CASSLVSNSYNEQFF

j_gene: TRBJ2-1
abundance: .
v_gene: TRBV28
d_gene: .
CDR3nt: TGTGCCAGCAAATTGTCAATATCTGAGCAGTTCTTC
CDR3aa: CASKLSISEQFF

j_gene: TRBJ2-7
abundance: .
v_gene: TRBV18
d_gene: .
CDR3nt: TGTGCCAGCTCTGGGACAGCGGGTTCCTACGAGCAGTACTTC
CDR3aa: CASSGTAGSYEQYF

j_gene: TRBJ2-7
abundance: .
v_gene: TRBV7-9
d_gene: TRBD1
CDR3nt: TGTGCCAGCAGCCCTAGGACAGGGGGAAGCTCCTACGAGCAGTACTTC
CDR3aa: CASSPRTGGSSYEQYF

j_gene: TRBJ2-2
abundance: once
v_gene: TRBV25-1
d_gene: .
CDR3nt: TGTGCCAGCAGTGAGCTACAGGCGAACACCGGGGAGCTGTTTTTT
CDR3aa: CASSELQANTGELFF

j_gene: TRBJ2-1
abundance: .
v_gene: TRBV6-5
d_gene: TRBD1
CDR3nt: TGTGCCAGCAGTTACTCGGACAGGGGAGGATTTGGCAATGAGCAGTTCTTC
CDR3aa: CASSYSDRGGFGNEQFF

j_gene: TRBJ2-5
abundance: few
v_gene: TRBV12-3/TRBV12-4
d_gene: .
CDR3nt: TGTGCCAGCAGCCAAGACAGGTCTCTGGGGGAGACCCAGTACTTC
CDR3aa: CASSQDRSLGETQYF

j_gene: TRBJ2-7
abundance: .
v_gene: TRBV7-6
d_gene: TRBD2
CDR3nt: TGTGCCAGCAGCCCGAGCGGGAGTCGCCACGAGCAGTACTTC
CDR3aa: CASSPSGSRHEQYF

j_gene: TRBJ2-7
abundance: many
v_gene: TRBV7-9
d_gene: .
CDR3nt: TGTGCCAGCGATTCGGGTTTGGGGTCCTACGAGCAGTACTTC
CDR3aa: CASDSGLGSYEQYF

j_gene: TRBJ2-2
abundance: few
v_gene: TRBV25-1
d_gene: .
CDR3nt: TGTGCCAGCTCCTTAGCGCTCGACACCGGGGAGCTGTTTTTT
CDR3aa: CASSLALDTGELFF

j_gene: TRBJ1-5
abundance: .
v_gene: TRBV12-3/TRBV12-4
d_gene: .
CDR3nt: TGTGCCAGCAGTCACCGGGGAGATAGCAATCAGCCCCAGCATTTT
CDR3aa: CASSHRGDSNQPQHF

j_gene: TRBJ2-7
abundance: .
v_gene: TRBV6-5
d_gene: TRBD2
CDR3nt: TGTGCCAGCAGTATAGCGGGCGTAGGGGCCTACGAGCAGTACTTC
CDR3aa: CASSIAGVGAYEQYF

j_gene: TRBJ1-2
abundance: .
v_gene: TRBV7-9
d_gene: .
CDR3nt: TGTGCCAGCAGCTGGATAGGGGACTATGGCTACACCTTC
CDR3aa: CASSWIGDYGYTF

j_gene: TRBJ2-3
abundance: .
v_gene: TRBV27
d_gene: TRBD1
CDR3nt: TGTGCCAGCAGCCGGGACAGGACGATAAATACGCAGTATTTT
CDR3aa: CASSRDRTINTQYF

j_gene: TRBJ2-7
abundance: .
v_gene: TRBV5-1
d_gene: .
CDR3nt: TGCGCCAGCAGCTTGGTGCGTCAGGGGAGCTCCTACGAGCAGTACTTC
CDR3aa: CASSLVRQGSSYEQYF

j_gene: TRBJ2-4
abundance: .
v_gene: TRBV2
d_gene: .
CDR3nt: TGTGCCAGCAGTGACTCTCCAAGTGGTCTCATTCAGTACTTC
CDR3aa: CASSDSPSGLIQYF

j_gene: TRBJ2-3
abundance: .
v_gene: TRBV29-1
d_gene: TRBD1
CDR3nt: TGCAGCGTTGCTGGGGACAGGGATCGGGGAACAGATACGCAGTATTTT
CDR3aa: CSVAGDRDRGTDTQYF